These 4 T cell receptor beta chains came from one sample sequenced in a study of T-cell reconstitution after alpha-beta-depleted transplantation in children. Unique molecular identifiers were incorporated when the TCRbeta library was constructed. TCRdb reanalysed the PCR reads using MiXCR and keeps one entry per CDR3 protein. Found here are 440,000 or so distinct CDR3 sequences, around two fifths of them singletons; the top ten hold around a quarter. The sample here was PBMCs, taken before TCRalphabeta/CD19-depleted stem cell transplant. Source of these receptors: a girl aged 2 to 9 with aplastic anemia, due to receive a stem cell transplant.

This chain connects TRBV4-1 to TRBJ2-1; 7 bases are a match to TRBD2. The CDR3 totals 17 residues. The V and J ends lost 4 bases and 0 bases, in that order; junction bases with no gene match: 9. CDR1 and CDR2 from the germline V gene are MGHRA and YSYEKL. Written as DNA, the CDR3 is TGCGCCAGCAGCCGGTCGAGCGGGGACCTCTCCTACAATGAGCAGTTCTTC. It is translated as CASSRSSGDLSYNEQFF.

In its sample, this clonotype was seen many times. The CDR3 is CASKLAPKTTEAFF. The CDR3 nucleotides read TGCGCCAGCAAACTCGCACCAAAAACAACTGAAGCTTTCTTT. This sequence joins TRBV10-2 and TRBJ1-1; the D is unclear. Germline CDR1 reads WSHSY; CDR2 reads SAAADI. There are 14 residues in the CDR3. With 7 bases removed from V and 5 bases from J, the gap between germline ends came to 17 bases.

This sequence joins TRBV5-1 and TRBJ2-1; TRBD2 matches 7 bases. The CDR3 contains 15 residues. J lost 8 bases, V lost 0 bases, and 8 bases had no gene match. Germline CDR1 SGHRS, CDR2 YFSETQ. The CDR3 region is CASSLGASGGDEQFF. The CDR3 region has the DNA TGCGCCAGCAGCTTGGGGGCTAGCGGCGGGGATGAGCAGTTCTTC.

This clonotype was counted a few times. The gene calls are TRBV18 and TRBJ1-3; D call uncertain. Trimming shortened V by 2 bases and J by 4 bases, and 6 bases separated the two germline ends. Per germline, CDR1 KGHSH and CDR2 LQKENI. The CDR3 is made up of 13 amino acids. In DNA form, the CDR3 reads TGTGCCAGCTCACCAAGTAAGGGAAACACCATATATTTT. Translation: CASSPSKGNTIYF.